This is a list of T cell receptor beta chains from one sample in a study of shared clonotypes between healthy human individuals. Sequencing was performed with immunoSEQ multiplex PCR; in TCRdb, only in-frame clones are kept and a portion is missing. Of approximately 1,500,000 clones in the sample, roughly 98% were seen once. Sequencing was performed on naive CD4+ T cells sorted from blood. The receptors derive from a man aged 30 to 39 in good health. CDR3s include the opening cysteine and the closing phenylalanine or tryptophan. The D gene is left open where the match is weak. Clone size is given for some rows only: seen once, a few or many times, or a class if the clone is expanded.

cdr3_aa	d_call	clone_size	v_call	cdr3_length
CASSPTETSGSWDEQYF	TRBD2	-	TRBV7-8	17
CASSPIPPGQGRGSGQYF	TRBD1	-	TRBV18	18
CASSGPPGLEGGDTQYF	-	-	TRBV21-1	17
CSAERLGPQSGYQETQYF	-	-	TRBV29-1	18
CASSHFSGYTF	-	-	TRBV14	11
CASSPFALEGSEQFF	-	-	TRBV10-1	15
CASSPNRGQGYETQYF	TRBD1	-	TRBV7-3	16
CASRSRQGSYEQYF	TRBD1	-	TRBV7-9	14
CASSLSSGMGGGSYEQYF	TRBD2	-	TRBV27	18
CASSQSPWVETQYF	-	once	TRBV14	14
CASDVYRSYEQYF	-	-	TRBV6-1	13
CASSLGGRGRFF	-	-	TRBV5-5	12
CASSIPTGTVMNTEAFF	TRBD1	-	TRBV7-9	17
CASSNGVGREQFF	-	-	TRBV7-2	13
CASSQDRGSEQFF	-	-	TRBV14	13
CAFLLTSYNEQFF	-	-	TRBV2	13
CASSFGLAAIYEQYF	TRBD2	once	TRBV28	15
CASSSDTGNYGYTF	-	once	TRBV5-4	14
CASSEGTLQGREKLFF	TRBD1	-	TRBV5-1	16
CASSSADGYQPQHF	-	-	TRBV7-9	14
CASSPEVGPSSYNEQFF	-	-	TRBV18	17
CASSHPGGSGKDEQYF	TRBD2	once	TRBV5-4	16
CASSHNEQFF	-	-	TRBV23-1	10
CASRWSIGQGANEQYF	-	-	TRBV4-1	16
CASWREGDTQYF	-	-	TRBV6-5	12
CASSSPGTTRTDTQYF	TRBD2	-	TRBV5-6	16
CASSKSPVETDTQYF	-	-	TRBV18	15
CASSLGAPGLGGTQYF	TRBD2	-	TRBV11-2	16
CASSYGTVVTRNTEAFF	TRBD1	-	TRBV7-6	17
CASSPPNREDTQYF	-	-	TRBV18	14
CAISESRDGGLGYTF	-	-	TRBV10-3	15
CASSVENTGELFF	-	-	TRBV6-4	13
CASSELGPRRSEAFF	-	-	TRBV25-1	15
CASSEGQGMEKLFF	TRBD1	-	TRBV18	14
CASGLDPGAAYNEQFF	-	-	TRBV12-5	16
CASSKGRQVYNEQFF	-	-	TRBV18	15
CASSILGLAGASGELFF	TRBD2	-	TRBV19	17
CASNKRTSGTNEQFF	TRBD2	once	TRBV2	15
CASNLYSGTGTYEQYF	TRBD1	once	TRBV28	16
CASSSRDRTYEQYF	TRBD1	-	TRBV7-2	14
CASIRNRLMNTEAFF	-	-	TRBV19	15
CASSLAGTGQETQYF	TRBD1	-	TRBV5-6	15
CASSKPGLGETQYF	-	-	TRBV5-6	14
CASWTPSRFDIQYF	-	-	TRBV2	14
CSARLVNEQFF	-	-	TRBV20-1	11
CASSLVSGNNQPQHF	-	-	TRBV5-1	15